Presented here are 27 T cell receptor beta chains from one specimen sequenced in a study of identical twins. TCRdb re-derived calls from the 5' RACE reads in MiXCR, one entry per CDR3 protein. The table has some 460,000 distinct CDR3 sequences, approximately 15% seen once; the top ten hold more than 0.5%. A further study also used this sample, focusing on yellow fever vaccine responses in identical twins.

The sequenced sample was CD4+ T cells sorted from blood. These receptors originate from a young woman in good health.

The chain couples TRBV19 to TRBJ2-1, with 12 bases aligning to TRBD2. From germline, CDR1 is LNHDA and CDR2 SQIVND (reference sequence). V gave up 1 base and J gave up 8 bases; unmatched junction bases: 6. The length of the CDR3 is 16 residues. The CDR3 coding sequence is TGTGCCAGTAGTATAGGGCTAGCGGGAGGGCCGGATGAGCAGTTCTTC. Translated: CASSIGLAGGPDEQFF.

This clonotype has ten or more counts. The V and J genes are TRBV20-1 and TRBJ2-5; 11 nucleotides match TRBD2. This CDR3 contains 13 residues. V dropped 6 bases and J dropped 6; count of bases not matched to a gene: 6. The germline CDR1 and CDR2 sequences are DFQATT and SNEGSKA (reference sequence). This chain's CDR3 is CSASTSGGQTQYF. DNA for the CDR3: TGCAGTGCATCCACTAGCGGGGGACAGACCCAGTACTTC.

The chain carries TRBV27 and TRBJ2-1; 8 positions agree with TRBD1. The CDR3 covers 11 residues. With V trimmed by 6 bases and J by 12 bases, 4 bases remained unmatched. The V gene's germline CDR1 is MNHEY and CDR2 SMNVEV (reference sequence). This chain's CDR3 is CASRTGGWQFF. CDR3 nucleotide sequence: TGTGCCAGCAGAACAGGGGGTTGGCAGTTCTTC.

A few counts support this clonotype. The chain couples TRBV27 to TRBJ2-4; 7 bases are shared with TRBD1. The CDR3 totals 14 residues. CDR1 is MNHEY and CDR2 is SMNVEV in the germline V gene (reference sequence). V lost 5 bases, J lost 6 bases, and 7 bases stayed unmatched. This CDR3 is CASSKTGTANIQYF. The CDR3 nucleotides read TGTGCCAGCAGTAAGACAGGGACGGCAAACATTCAGTACTTC.

This clonotype was counted only a few times. The V and J genes are TRBV5-6 and TRBJ2-3, with 9 bases that match TRBD2. V lost 1 base, J lost 4 bases, and 13 bases stayed unmatched. CDR3 length: 18 residues. The germline CDR1 and CDR2 sequences are SGHDT and YYEEEE. The CDR3 region has the DNA TGTGCCAGCAGCTTGCCGGTCTTAGCAGCGGGGGGCCCAGATACGCAGTATTTT. Translating it yields CASSLPVLAAGGPDTQYF.

The table lists this clonotype with a few counts. The rearrangement joins TRBV20-1 to TRBJ2-7; D remains ambiguous. The CDR3 length is 12 residues. In germline, CDR1 is DFQATT, CDR2 SNEGSKA (reference sequence). Trimming removed 0 bases at V and 3 bases at J, with 6 bases between. CDR3 nucleotides: TGCAGTGCTAGAGATTCAGGCTACGAGCAGTACTTC. Amino acid sequence: CSARDSGYEQYF.

This chain uses TRBV28 with TRBJ1-2; D remains ambiguous. The CDR3 loop spans 14 amino acids. Trimming removed 10 bases at V and 0 bases at J, with 15 bases between. The germline CDR1 and CDR2 sequences are MDHEN and SYDVKM. The CDR3 DNA sequence: TGTGCCACCAGCCGAGCGTTGTCTAACTATGGCTACACCTTC. Protein: CATSRALSNYGYTF.

In this sample, this clonotype turned up a few times. The rearrangement uses TRBV11-2 and TRBJ2-2, with D maybe TRBD2 (6 bases). V gave up 5 bases and J gave up 0 bases, with 19 bases separating them. This CDR3 is 18 amino acids long. Germline CDR1 reads SGHAT; CDR2 reads FQNNGV. CDR3 in amino acids: CASSPKAQLATNTGELFF. In DNA, the CDR3 is TGTGCCAGCAGCCCCAAGGCCCAACTAGCTACGAACACCGGGGAGCTGTTTTTT.

V usage is TRBV10-3 and J usage is TRBJ2-1; D may be TRBD1 (6 bases). The germline V and J ends were trimmed by 5 bases and 0 bases, with 17 bases remaining between them. The germline CDR1 and CDR2 sequences are ENHRY and SYGVKD. This CDR3 region has 17 residues. The CDR3 loop is CAISKQGISSSYNEQFF. The DNA for the CDR3 is TGTGCCATCAGTAAACAGGGTATCAGTAGCTCCTACAATGAGCAGTTCTTC.

This clonotype has at least ten counts. The CDR3 DNA reads TGTGCCAGCAGCCCCCGCGGGGGGGCCACAGATACGCAGTATTTT. This gives the protein CASSPRGGATDTQYF. The chain links TRBV9 to TRBJ2-3, with 9 bases that match TRBD2. The CDR3 runs to 15 residues. Germline-derived CDR1 and CDR2 are SGDLS and YYNGEE. V dropped 4 bases and J dropped 2; count of bases not matched to a gene: 5. The full variable domain, completed using reference TRBV9 and TRBJ2-3, is DSGVTQTPKHLITATGQRVTLRCSPRSGDLSVYWYQQSLDQGLQFLIQYYNGEERAKGNILERFSAQQFPDLHSELNLSSLELGDSALYFCASSPRGGATDTQYFGPGTRLTVL.

This clonotype was seen many times. J is TRBJ2-6 and V is TRBV15, with a weak D call TRBD1 (6 bases). The CDR3 covers 19 residues. V lost 0 bases and J lost 0, with 15 bases in between. CDR1 and CDR2 from the germline V gene are LNHNV and YYDKDF (reference sequence). The CDR3 DNA sequence: TGTGCCACCAGCAGAGAAAGGCCAGGGGACCCCTCTGGGGCCAACGTCCTGACTTTC. Its protein is CATSRERPGDPSGANVLTF.

The sample holds many counts of this clonotype. This chain links TRBV5-5 with TRBJ2-2; D may be TRBD1 or TRBD2 (5 bases each). This CDR3 comprises 18 residues. Germline lookup yields CDR1 SGHKS and CDR2 YYEKEE (reference sequence). Trimming removed 2 bases at V and 2 bases at J, with 19 bases between. This chain's CDR3 is CASSFIALGPGNTGELFF. DNA of the CDR3: TGTGCCAGCAGCTTCATAGCGTTGGGGCCCGGAAACACCGGGGAGCTGTTTTTT. The complete variable domain, with remaining parts taken from reference TRBV5-5 and TRBJ2-2, reads DAGVTQSPTHLIKTRGQQVTLRCSPISGHKSVSWYQQVLGQGPQFIFQYYEKEERGRGNFPDRFSARQFPNYSSELNVNALLLGDSALYLCASSFIALGPGNTGELFFGEGSRLTVL.

The chain has TRBV2 and TRBJ2-7; TRBD2 is a possible D gene (6 bases). Germline V lookup: CDR1 SNHLY, CDR2 FYNNEI. The CDR3 spans 14 residues. Trimming left V 6 bases short and J 1 base short, with 13 bases between. The CDR3 region has the DNA TGTGCCAGCAGAGCATGGACTACTTCCTACGAGCAGTACTTC. Translated, it gives CASRAWTTSYEQYF.

This clonotype was recorded a few times. This chain uses TRBV29-1 with TRBJ2-5; TRBD1 agrees at 9 bases. CDR3 length: 14 amino acids. Germline trimming cut 1 base from V and 5 bases from J; bases unmatched to any gene: 5. From germline, CDR1 is SQVTM and CDR2 ANQGSEA. CDR3 residues: CSVEGQGVGETQYF. The CDR3 DNA is TGCAGCGTTGAAGGACAGGGGGTCGGGGAGACCCAGTACTTC.

This clonotype was observed at least ten times. The rearrangement uses TRBV15 and TRBJ1-5, with TRBD1 matching 7 bases. Germline V gene data show CDR1 as LNHNV and CDR2 as YYDKDF (reference sequence). The CDR3 consists of 16 residues. The V gene end was trimmed by 0 bases and the J gene end by 6 bases; junction bases not matched to a gene: 8. The CDR3 loop is CATSRDQDRVTQPQHF. The DNA for the CDR3 is TGTGCCACCAGCAGAGATCAAGACAGGGTGACTCAGCCCCAGCATTTT.

The table lists this clonotype with a few counts. The chain joins TRBV5-1 to TRBJ2-1; 7 bases agree with TRBD2. Germline loops: CDR1 SGHRS, CDR2 YFSETQ. CDR3 length equals 16 residues. J was trimmed by 3 bases and V by 0 bases; bases with no gene match: 6. CDR3 loop: CASSLGSSGIYNEQFF. The CDR3 nucleotides are TGCGCCAGCAGCTTGGGGTCTAGCGGTATCTACAATGAGCAGTTCTTC.

This clonotype was counted ten times or more. The chain recombines TRBV12-3 or TRBV12-4 with TRBJ2-1; 7 nucleotides match TRBD2. J gave up 6 bases and V 1 base, and 6 bases lay outside the gene matches. This CDR3 is built from 15 residues. In DNA form, the CDR3 reads TGTGCCAGCAGTTTAGGCAGCGGGGCGGGCAATGAGCAGTTCTTC. Amino acids: CASSLGSGAGNEQFF.

This chain connects TRBV3-1 to TRBJ2-3; TRBD2 aligns across 10 bases. The trim removed 2 bases at V and 1 base at J, leaving 3 bases unmatched. The V gene's germline CDR1 is LGHDT and CDR2 YNNKEL (reference sequence). This CDR3 region has 16 residues. The DNA of the CDR3 is TGTGCCAGCAGCCAATTAGCGGGGGGTCGCACAGATACGCAGTATTTT. This sequence encodes CASSQLAGGRTDTQYF.

This clonotype was detected ten times or more. For the CDR3, the DNA is TGTGCCAGCAGCCAAGATGGGGTAGCGGGAGGGCTTGGCACAGATACGCAGTATTTT. Translation gives CASSQDGVAGGLGTDTQYF. The chain employs TRBV4-2 and TRBJ2-3; 11 bases match TRBD2. CDR3 size: 19 residues. V shed 0 bases and J 1 base; nucleotides not matched to a gene: 9. Germline CDR1 is LGHNA and CDR2 is YNFKEQ.

The chain employs TRBV7-2 and TRBJ2-5; the match to TRBD2 covers 10 bases. V was pared by 5 bases and J by 5 bases, with 11 bases of the junction left unmatched. This CDR3 spans 16 amino acids. Germline CDR1 reads SGHTA; CDR2 reads FQGNSA. The CDR3 bases are TGTGCCAGCAGCATAATAATAGCGGGGGGAGGTGAGACCCAGTACTTC. Amino acid sequence: CASSIIIAGGGETQYF.

The CDR3 loop is CASSPKTAYEQYF. The CDR3 region has the DNA TGTGCCAGCTCACCGAAGACGGCTTACGAGCAGTACTTC. This rearrangement joins TRBV18 to TRBJ2-7; D is ambiguous. Trimming pared 3 bases from V and 4 bases from J, leaving 10 bases between. Per the germline V gene, CDR1 is KGHSH and CDR2 is LQKENI. The length of the CDR3 is 13 residues.

This clonotype was seen more than once but under ten times. This chain links TRBV5-1 with TRBJ2-1; no clear D gene. Deletions cut 6 bases from V and 0 bases from J, with 7 bases between. The CDR3 spans 13 residues. The germline CDR1 and CDR2 sequences are SGHRS and YFSETQ. The CDR3 spells CASTELSYNEQFF. The CDR3 region has the DNA TGCGCCAGCACGGAACTCTCCTACAATGAGCAGTTCTTC.

This clonotype has just a few counts. This chain links TRBV2 with TRBJ1-2, with a tentative D call TRBD1 (5 bases). The CDR3 loop spans 13 amino acids. Germline values: CDR1 SNHLY, CDR2 FYNNEI. Trimming removed 3 bases at V and 3 bases at J, with 8 bases between. This chain's CDR3 is CASSERRDYGYTF. CDR3 coding DNA: TGTGCCAGCAGTGAGCGCAGGGACTATGGCTACACCTTC.

This CDR3 is CASSEGYRDDQPQHF. The CDR3 region has the DNA TGTGCCAGCAGTGAAGGTTACAGGGACGATCAGCCCCAGCATTTT. This rearrangement joins TRBV2 to TRBJ1-5; D may be TRBD1 (6 bases). The CDR3 covers 15 residues. Germline assignment: CDR1 SNHLY and CDR2 FYNNEI. V dropped 1 base and J dropped 5 bases, with 12 bases sitting between them.

This chain's CDR3 is CASPWWGEIDEQYF. CDR3 nucleotide sequence: TGTGCCAGCCCGTGGTGGGGGGAAATCGACGAGCAGTACTTC. The chain links TRBV19 to TRBJ2-7, with a tentative D call TRBD2 (6 bases). V was cut by 9 bases and J by 5 bases, with 20 bases left in between. Germline CDR1 LNHDA, CDR2 SQIVND (reference sequence). The CDR3 is 14 residues long.

This chain uses TRBV27 with TRBJ2-7; 11 bases line up with TRBD1. The CDR3 consists of 15 residues. The V and J ends lost 7 bases and 4 bases, in that order; junction bases with no gene match: 9. In germline, CDR1 is MNHEY, CDR2 SMNVEV (reference sequence). CDR3 in amino acids: CASNWTGGFPYEQYF. The CDR3 nucleotides are TGTGCCAGCAACTGGACAGGGGGCTTCCCTTACGAGCAGTACTTC.

This clonotype turned up a few times. CDR3 protein: CSGRGDTSTEAFF. The CDR3 DNA reads TGCAGTGGGAGGGGGGACACGAGCACTGAAGCTTTCTTT. This chain joins TRBV20-1 and TRBJ1-1, with D possibly matching TRBD1 (6 bases). CDR1 and CDR2 from the germline V gene are DFQATT and SNEGSKA (reference sequence). CDR3 length: 13 amino acids. V lost 7 bases, J lost 4 bases, and 16 bases lay in between.